Listed here are 26 T cell receptor beta chains from one sample, sequenced in a study of CD8 T cells in Susac syndrome. With random hexamers, roughly 0.45 to 1 ug RNA was reverse transcribed. A single record per CDR3 protein comes from TCRdb applying MiXCR to the immunoSEQ multiplex PCR reads. This sample yields around 130,000 distinct CDR3 sequences, of which about 95% are seen a single time; roughly 0.092% belongs to the top ten. Specimen: CD4+ T cells from PBMCs. The origin of the receptors is a human donor in good health.

The V and J genes are TRBV5-1 and TRBJ2-5; the match to TRBD1 covers 9 bases. The trim removed 6 bases at V and 7 bases at J, leaving 10 bases unmatched. The CDR3 extends over 14 amino acids. Per germline, CDR1 SGHRS and CDR2 YFSETQ. The CDR3 loop is CASTPGTGPVTQYF. The CDR3 DNA reads as TGCGCCAGCACCCCGGGGACAGGGCCGGTGACCCAGTACTTC.

V and J are TRBV27 and TRBJ2-1, with 9 nucleotides matching TRBD2. There are 19 residues in the CDR3. Trimming cost V 5 bases and J 0 bases; bases outside gene matches: 14. Germline V lookup: CDR1 MNHEY, CDR2 SMNVEV (reference sequence). Here the CDR3 DNA reads TGTGCCAGCAGTCACCTGTCAGCTAGCGGGACCTACTCCTACAATGAGCAGTTCTTC. Translation: CASSHLSASGTYSYNEQFF.

The chain couples TRBV5-4 to TRBJ2-7, with D possibly TRBD2 on 5 matching bases. This CDR3 has 12 residues. Trimming pared 0 bases from V and 6 bases from J, leaving 7 bases between. Germline assignment: CDR1 SGHNT and CDR2 YYREEE (reference sequence). In DNA form, the CDR3 reads TGTGCCAGCAGCTTGGGGACTCTCGAGCAGTACTTC. As protein: CASSLGTLEQYF.

This chain joins TRBV12-3 or TRBV12-4 and TRBJ1-1; maybe TRBD1 (6 bases). The CDR3 length is 14 residues. V was trimmed by 6 bases and J by 5 bases, leaving 16 bases between them. CDR3 in amino acids: CASSFGGGSTEAFF. The CDR3 coding sequence is TGTGCCAGCAGCTTTGGTGGGGGCTCAACTGAAGCTTTCTTT.

The chain recombines TRBV19 with TRBJ2-1; 10 bases fit TRBD2. V dropped 7 bases and J dropped 8; count of bases not matched to a gene: 11. Germline lookup yields CDR1 LNHDA and CDR2 SQIVND (reference sequence). This CDR3 contains 15 residues. For the CDR3, the DNA is TGTGCCAGTACGGTGTCTAGCGGGGGCGGGGATGAGCAGTTCTTC. Translation gives CASTVSSGGGDEQFF.

This clonotype was counted a single time. J is TRBJ2-5 and V is TRBV6-6; TRBD1 matches at 7 bases. Germline V CDR1 and CDR2: MNHNY, SVGAGI (reference sequence). V lost 6 bases, J lost 5 bases, and 9 bases stayed unmatched. The CDR3 has 14 residues. This chain's CDR3 is CASRPTGAGETQYF. The CDR3 bases are TGTGCCAGCAGGCCTACAGGGGCTGGGGAGACCCAGTACTTC.

V is TRBV15 and J is TRBJ1-1; D gene ambiguous. Germline V gives CDR1 LNHNV, CDR2 YYDKDF (reference sequence). The CDR3 consists of 13 residues. V was pared by 0 bases and J by 2 bases, with 4 bases between. CDR3 sequence (DNA): TGTGCCACCAGCAGAGATTCTAACACTGAAGCTTTCTTT. Its translation: CATSRDSNTEAFF.

This clonotype was counted a single time. The CDR3 DNA reads TGCAGTGCTAGAATGGCGGACCCCATCACCGGGGAGCTGTTTTTT. It specifies CSARMADPITGELFF. The chain carries TRBV20-1 and TRBJ2-2; no clear D. The V and J ends lost 2 bases and 4 bases respectively, with 14 bases between them. Per the germline V gene, CDR1 is DFQATT and CDR2 is SNEGSKA (reference sequence). The CDR3 covers 15 residues.

The V call is TRBV4-2, the J call TRBJ2-3, with D uncertain. The V gene lost 0 bases and the J gene lost 3 bases, with 4 bases spanning the gap. The germline V gene encodes CDR1 LGHNA and CDR2 YNFKEQ. The CDR3 is 13 amino acids. This CDR3 is CASSQERTDTQYF. Here the CDR3 DNA reads TGTGCCAGCAGCCAAGAGAGAACAGATACGCAGTATTTT.

V and J are TRBV5-1 and TRBJ2-1, with a possible D match to TRBD1 (6 bases). Trimming took off 8 bases at V and 4 bases at J, with 16 bases between the two ends. Germline assignment: CDR1 SGHRS and CDR2 YFSETQ. The CDR3 spans 14 residues. The CDR3, as DNA: TGCGCCAGTTCGACAGGTCAGGGATACAATGAGCAGTTCTTC. Translating it yields CASSTGQGYNEQFF.

The rearrangement uses TRBV14 and TRBJ2-7; the D is unclear. V was cut by 5 bases and J by 3 bases, with 17 bases left in between. The germline V gene encodes CDR1 SGHDN and CDR2 FVKESK. The CDR3 runs 15 residues. CDR3: CASSVKCEIIYEQYF. CDR3 nucleotide sequence: TGTGCCAGCAGCGTAAAGTGTGAAATCATCTACGAGCAGTACTTC. Combining the CDR3 with reference TRBV14 and TRBJ2-7 gives the whole variable domain EAGVTQFPSHSVIEKGQTVTLRCDPISGHDNLYWYRRVMGKEIKFLLHFVKESKQDESGMPNNRFLAERTGGTYSTLKVQPAELEDSGVYFCASSVKCEIIYEQYFGPGTRLTVT.

V usage is TRBV7-3 and J usage is TRBJ2-1; D not resolved. Trimming left V 5 bases short and J 0 bases short, with 8 bases between. Germline assignment: CDR1 SGHTA and CDR2 FQGTGA. The CDR3 has 14 amino acids. The CDR3 DNA sequence: TGTGCCAGCAGCGACTTTGGCTCCTACAATGAGCAGTTCTTC. It specifies CASSDFGSYNEQFF.

The J gene is TRBJ2-1, the V gene TRBV24-1; 8 nucleotides align to TRBD2. The CDR3 spans 14 residues. Germline lookup yields CDR1 KGHDR and CDR2 SFDVKD. J gave up 1 base and V 6 bases, and 1 base lay outside the gene matches. The CDR3 sequence is CATSLAGSYNEQFF. CDR3 nucleotides: TGTGCCACCAGTTTAGCGGGATCCTACAATGAGCAGTTCTTC.

CDR3 protein: CASSYSTSGRAGGELFF. CDR3 coding DNA: TGTGCCAGCAGTTACTCGACTAGCGGGAGGGCCGGCGGGGAGCTGTTTTTT. The chain has TRBV6-5 and TRBJ2-2, with 14 bases fitting TRBD2. J gave up 7 bases and V 0 bases, and 4 bases lay outside the gene matches. Germline CDR1 and CDR2: MNHEY and SVGAGI. This CDR3 comprises 17 residues.

This clonotype was recorded once. V is TRBV19 and J is TRBJ2-1, with 7 bases aligning to TRBD1. The CDR3 consists of 15 residues. V shed 1 base and J 9 bases; nucleotides not matched to a gene: 9. CDR1 is LNHDA and CDR2 is SQIVND in the germline V gene (reference sequence). CDR3 bases: TGTGCCAGTAGTATAGGGGGGACAGCGAGTGCTGAGCAGTTCTTC. It is translated as CASSIGGTASAEQFF. Full variable domain (outside the CDR3, taken from reference TRBV19 and TRBJ2-1): DGGITQSPKYLFRKEGQNVTLSCEQNLNHDAMYWYRQDPGQGLRLIYYSQIVNDFQKGDIAEGYSVSREKKESFPLTVTSAQKNPTAFYLCASSIGGTASAEQFFGPGTRLTVL.

A few counts support this clonotype. This chain connects TRBV12-3 or TRBV12-4 to TRBJ2-7; 10 bases are shared with TRBD1. The V and J ends lost 5 bases and 6 bases, in that order; junction bases with no gene match: 4. The CDR3 length is 13 residues. The DNA for the CDR3 is TGTGCCAGCAGTCCCTGGACAGGGGGCGAGCAGTACTTC. Translating it yields CASSPWTGGEQYF.

The rearrangement uses TRBV20-1 and TRBJ1-1; D unclear. V lost 3 bases and J 5 bases, leaving 4 bases between the germline ends. CDR1 and CDR2 (germline): DFQATT, SNEGSKA (reference sequence). The CDR3 loop spans 10 amino acids. CDR3: CSASRTEAFF. The CDR3 DNA sequence: TGCAGTGCTAGTAGGACTGAAGCTTTCTTT.

This chain uses TRBV29-1 with TRBJ2-7; 11 bases match TRBD1. The CDR3 has 14 residues. The V gene's germline CDR1 is SQVTM and CDR2 ANQGSEA. V lost 3 bases to trimming and J lost 3 bases; unmatched junction nucleotides: 4. CDR3 coding DNA: TGCAGCGTTGATACTGGGACAGGGGGCTACGAGCAGTACTTC. Translated: CSVDTGTGGYEQYF.

V usage is TRBV30 and J usage is TRBJ1-1; D possibly corresponds to TRBD1 (6 bases). Germline assignment: CDR1 GTSNPN and CDR2 SVGIG (reference sequence). The CDR3 is 12 residues long. Trimming left V 4 bases short and J 4 bases short, with 10 bases between. Here the CDR3 reads CAWNPGVTEAFF. The CDR3 coding sequence is TGTGCCTGGAACCCAGGGGTCACTGAAGCTTTCTTT.

The genes are TRBV6-5 and TRBJ2-1, with D perhaps matching TRBD1 (5 bases). The V gene's germline CDR1 is MNHEY and CDR2 SVGAGI. The CDR3 is 15 amino acids. Trimming cost V 4 bases and J 9 bases, with 19 bases left between them. CDR3 sequence reads: CASSSSLQGGGEQFF. The CDR3 bases are TGTGCCAGCAGTTCCTCCCTCCAGGGCGGCGGTGAGCAGTTCTTC.

The rearrangement uses TRBV28 and TRBJ2-1; 9 bases map to TRBD1. This CDR3 is built from 12 residues. V was pared by 5 bases and J by 14 bases, with 7 bases of the junction left unmatched. CDR1 and CDR2 (germline): MDHEN, SYDVKM. The CDR3 region has the DNA TGTGCCAGCAGTCCCCGGGGGGACAGGGAGTTCTTC. The encoded protein is CASSPRGDREFF. Combining the CDR3 with reference TRBV28 and TRBJ2-1 gives the whole variable domain DVKVTQSSRYLVKRTGEKVFLECVQDMDHENMFWYRQDPGLGLRLIYFSYDVKMKEKGDIPEGYSVSREKKERFSLILESASTNQTSMYLCASSPRGDREFFGPGTRLTVL.

V is TRBV11-2 and J is TRBJ2-4; the match to TRBD1 covers 9 bases. CDR1 SGHAT and CDR2 FQNNGV come from the germline V gene. Trimming removed 4 bases from V and 0 bases from J; junction bases left unmatched: 4. This CDR3 region has 16 residues. For the CDR3, the DNA is TGTGCCAGCAGCTGGACAGGGGTCCTAGCCAAAAACATTCAGTACTTC. It codes for CASSWTGVLAKNIQYF.

The chain couples TRBV2 to TRBJ2-1, with D possibly being TRBD2 (6 bases). This CDR3 has 15 amino acids. V was pared by 7 bases and J by 8 bases, with 21 bases between. Germline V gives CDR1 SNHLY, CDR2 FYNNEI. CDR3 amino acids: CASIWDSGKFHEQFF. Here the CDR3 DNA reads TGTGCCAGCATCTGGGACTCAGGGAAGTTCCATGAGCAGTTCTTC.

The chain has TRBV3-1 and TRBJ1-2; 9 nucleotides align to TRBD1. Per germline, CDR1 LGHDT and CDR2 YNNKEL (reference sequence). The CDR3 contains 15 residues. The V segment lost 0 bases and the J segment 7 bases; nucleotides outside the gene matches: 6. The CDR3 DNA reads as TGTGCCAGCAGCCAAGACACAGGGGGCTTGGGTGGCTACACCTTC. Residues: CASSQDTGGLGGYTF.

The chain couples TRBV5-1 to TRBJ2-7, with D perhaps TRBD2 (5 bases). The germline V gene encodes CDR1 SGHRS and CDR2 YFSETQ. Trimming left V 4 bases short and J 7 bases short, with 24 bases between. This CDR3 has 16 residues. Written as DNA, the CDR3 is TGCGCCAGCAGCAGAAGTTCGAGCTCGGGATTTAAAGAGCAGTACTTC. This encodes CASSRSSSSGFKEQYF.

The V call is TRBV27, the J call TRBJ2-7; tentative D call: TRBD1 (5 bases). Germline CDR1 is MNHEY and CDR2 is SMNVEV (reference sequence). Between the trimmed V and J ends, which lost 5 bases and 3 bases, there was a span of 14 bases. CDR3 length: 14 amino acids. CDR3 residues: CASSPWGADYEQYF. The DNA of the CDR3 is TGTGCCAGCAGTCCATGGGGCGCCGACTACGAGCAGTACTTC.